A single sample is the source of the 18 T cell receptor beta chains below, sequenced in a study of Tregs in tolerant kidney transplant recipients. The repertoire was sequenced with immunoSEQ multiplex PCR; TCRdb's copy has only in-frame clones and lacks some. The table includes 55,000 to 80,000 clones, 95% to 98% detected once. The sample here was Tregs from blood, taken before the transplant. These receptors were taken from a human donor who received a combined kidney and bone marrow transplant.

This clone was seen only once. The chain links TRBV2 to TRBJ2-3; 9 bases are shared with TRBD2. The CDR3 sequence is 17 residues long. Trimming cost V 1 base and J 6 bases; bases outside gene matches: 11. The germline CDR1 and CDR2 sequences are SNHLY and FYNNEI. The CDR3 region is CASSEGRWREGHDTQYF. The CDR3 coding sequence is TGTGCCAGCAGTGAAGGACGATGGCGGGAGGGCCATGATACGCAGTATTTT. The full variable domain, completed using reference TRBV2 and TRBJ2-3, is EPEVTQTPSHQVTQMGQEVILRCVPISNHLYFYWYRQILGQKVEFLVSFYNNEISEKSEIFDDQFSVERPDGSNFTLKIRSTKLEDSAMYFCASSEGRWREGHDTQYFGPGTRLTVL.

This sequence joins TRBV4-2 and TRBJ2-3; 11 bases match TRBD2. This CDR3 has 17 amino acids. Losses at the gene ends were 3 bases for V and 1 base for J; bases not matched to a gene: 6. Per germline, CDR1 LGHNA and CDR2 YNFKEQ. As DNA, the CDR3 is TGTGCCAGCAGCCATGACGGACTAGCGGGCCGCACAGATACGCAGTATTTT. Protein sequence: CASSHDGLAGRTDTQYF.

The chain links TRBV5-4 to TRBJ2-1, with a possible D match to TRBD2 (7 bases). The germline V gene encodes CDR1 SGHNT and CDR2 YYREEE (reference sequence). Trimming left V 3 bases short and J 6 bases short, with 13 bases between. The CDR3 is made up of 14 amino acids. The DNA for the CDR3 is TGTGCCAGCAGCTATCGGGGGGCGGGCAATGAGCAGTTCTTC. Residues: CASSYRGAGNEQFF.

The rearrangement joins TRBV7-2 to TRBJ1-2; 9 bases line up with TRBD1. Looked up from germline, CDR1 is SGHTA and CDR2 is FQGNSA. V was pared by 0 bases and J by 8 bases, with 7 bases of the junction left unmatched. The CDR3 is made up of 15 amino acids. The CDR3 sequence: CASSLARGQGGGYTF. DNA of the CDR3: TGTGCCAGCAGCTTAGCGAGGGGACAGGGAGGAGGCTACACCTTC. Supplemented by reference TRBV7-2 and TRBJ1-2, the full variable domain reads GAGVSQSPSNKVTEKGKDVELRCDPISGHTALYWYRQSLGQGLEFLIYFQGNSAPDKSGLPSDRFSAERTGGSVSTLTIQRTQQEDSAVYLCASSLARGQGGGYTFGSGTRLTVV.

The chain carries TRBV25-1 and TRBJ1-1, with 9 bases aligning to TRBD1. This CDR3 contains 15 residues. Trimming removed 5 bases from V and 6 bases from J; junction bases left unmatched: 10. Germline V gives CDR1 MGHDK, CDR2 SYGVNS. The DNA of the CDR3 is TGTGCCAGCAGTCCTCCGACAGGGGGGACCGCTGAAGCTTTCTTT. This codes for CASSPPTGGTAEAFF.

V is TRBV7-6 and J is TRBJ2-5, with TRBD1 matching over 10 bases. This CDR3 is built from 18 residues. Germline V CDR1 and CDR2: SGHVS, FNYEAQ. V trimming: 3 bases; J trimming: 4 bases; junction bases outside the gene matches: 14. CDR3 coding DNA: TGTGCCAGCAGCTTGATCCCCCCTTCGACAGGGGGCATAGAGACCCAGTACTTC. Its translation: CASSLIPPSTGGIETQYF.

The chain couples TRBV7-9 to TRBJ1-5; 8 bases are a match to TRBD1. Germline lookup yields CDR1 SEHNR and CDR2 FQNEAQ (reference sequence). V dropped 1 base and J dropped 2; count of bases not matched to a gene: 4. The CDR3 totals 16 residues. As DNA, the CDR3 is TGTGCCAGCAGCTTAGGATGGGGACAGGGCAATCAGCCCCAGCATTTT. Protein: CASSLGWGQGNQPQHF.

V and J are TRBV21-1 and TRBJ2-4; the table's D call, TRBD1, has no DNA check behind it. TRBV21-1 is assigned pseudogene status. This CDR3 region has 14 residues. For the CDR3, the DNA is TGTGCCAGCAGCAAACGTGCAGGGTCAACCATTCAGTACTTC. It is translated as CASSKRAGSTIQYF.

J is TRBJ2-5 and V is TRBV4-1; 10 nucleotides align to TRBD2. CDR3 length: 16 residues. Germline V gives CDR1 MGHRA, CDR2 YSYEKL. With V trimmed by 5 bases and J by 0 bases, 6 bases remained unmatched. CDR3 amino acids: CASSYTAGGYQETQYF. CDR3 nucleotides: TGCGCCAGCAGCTACACAGCGGGAGGGTACCAAGAGACCCAGTACTTC.

The chain has TRBV12-5 and TRBJ2-5; the match to TRBD2 covers 10 bases. V was clipped by 1 base and J by 11 bases; unmatched bases: 4. The germline gives CDR1 LGHNT, CDR2 FRNRAP. There are 13 residues in the CDR3. As DNA, the CDR3 is TGTGCTAGTGGTTTGGGACTAGCGGGTTTTCAGTACTTC. It encodes CASGLGLAGFQYF.

The chain has TRBV9 and TRBJ2-1; no clear D gene. The CDR3 has 14 residues. Trimming took 2 bases from V and 0 from J, leaving 6 bases between them. Germline CDR1 is SGDLS and CDR2 is YYNGEE. CDR3 sequence: CASSVSRSYNEQFF. The CDR3, as DNA: TGTGCCAGCAGCGTCAGTCGCTCCTACAATGAGCAGTTCTTC. The whole variable domain, filled in from reference TRBV9 and TRBJ2-1, reads DSGVTQTPKHLITATGQRVTLRCSPRSGDLSVYWYQQSLDQGLQFLIQYYNGEERAKGNILERFSAQQFPDLHSELNLSSLELGDSALYFCASSVSRSYNEQFFGPGTRLTVL.

V usage is TRBV5-1 and J usage is TRBJ1-2; 9 positions match TRBD1. Trimming at V came to 4 bases and at J to 4 bases, leaving 5 bases not matched to a gene. CDR3 length: 14 amino acids. Germline-derived CDR1 and CDR2 are SGHRS and YFSETQ. CDR3 loop: CASSPTGGSYGYTF. CDR3 bases: TGCGCCAGCAGCCCAACAGGGGGCAGCTATGGCTACACCTTC.

This clone appeared a single time. This sequence joins TRBV7-8 and TRBJ1-2; 8 bases map to TRBD1. Germline CDR1 is SGHVS and CDR2 is FQNEAQ. V lost 2 bases, J lost 5 bases, and 7 bases stayed unmatched. This CDR3 contains 15 residues. The CDR3 here is CASSLTQGVEYGYTF. DNA for the CDR3: TGTGCCAGCAGCTTAACACAGGGGGTTGAATATGGCTACACCTTC.

The chain uses TRBV5-1 and TRBJ2-1; 11 positions agree with TRBD2. The CDR3 has 18 residues. Germline V gene lookup returns CDR1 SGHRS and CDR2 YFSETQ. The V and J ends lost 4 bases and 0 bases, in that order; junction bases with no gene match: 9. As DNA, the CDR3 is TGCGCCAGCAGCAAGACTAGCGGGATCCTCGGCTCCTACAATGAGCAGTTCTTC. Translated, it gives CASSKTSGILGSYNEQFF.

This sequence joins TRBV2 and TRBJ1-5, with TRBD1 matching over 9 bases. The trim removed 5 bases at V and 5 bases at J, leaving 7 bases unmatched. Per the germline V gene, CDR1 is SNHLY and CDR2 is FYNNEI. The CDR3 runs to 15 residues. The CDR3 region has the DNA TGTGCCAGCAGTCGAACAGGGGGCGCGGATCAGCCCCAGCATTTT. This codes for CASSRTGGADQPQHF.

This chain uses TRBV28 with TRBJ2-7, with TRBD1 matching 10 bases. The CDR3 sequence is 13 residues long. With V trimmed by 6 bases and J by 4 bases, 3 bases remained unmatched. Germline assignment: CDR1 MDHEN and CDR2 SYDVKM. This chain's CDR3 is CASRRTGGYEQYF. CDR3 DNA sequence: TGTGCCAGCAGGCGGACAGGGGGATACGAGCAGTACTTC. Based on the CDR3 plus reference TRBV28 and TRBJ2-7, the full variable domain is DVKVTQSSRYLVKRTGEKVFLECVQDMDHENMFWYRQDPGLGLRLIYFSYDVKMKEKGDIPEGYSVSREKKERFSLILESASTNQTSMYLCASRRTGGYEQYFGPGTRLTVT.

This clone appeared once. The genes are TRBV29-1 and TRBJ2-1, with D possibly being TRBD2 (6 bases). Germline CDR1 reads SQVTM; CDR2 reads ANQGSEA. CDR3 length: 12 amino acids. V gave up 6 bases and J gave up 6 bases, with 12 bases separating them. CDR3 in DNA: TGCAGCGTACTAAATAGCGGCAATGAGCAGTTCTTC. Its protein is CSVLNSGNEQFF.

This chain links TRBV13 with TRBJ1-2; D is possibly TRBD1 (5 bases). The CDR3 consists of 14 residues. Trimming removed 2 bases at V and 5 bases at J, with 12 bases between. Germline CDR1 PRHDT, CDR2 FYEKMQ (reference sequence). CDR3 DNA sequence: TGTGCCAGCAGCTTACTCCAGGGTGTTTATGGCTACACCTTC. Its translation: CASSLLQGVYGYTF. The full variable domain, with the rest looked up from reference TRBV13 and TRBJ1-2, is AAGVIQSPRHLIKEKRETATLKCYPIPRHDTVYWYQQGPGQDPQFLISFYEKMQSDKGSIPDRFSAQQFSDYHSELNMSSLELGDSALYFCASSLLQGVYGYTFGSGTRLTVV.